The 20 T cell receptor beta chains reported below all come from one sample, sequenced in a study of blood T cell repertoires in COVID-19 (dated by TCRdb to the early 2020s). Library generation was performed with the immunoSEQ multiplex PCR assay. Drawn from immuneACCESS, this table holds only the in-frame rearrangements with V and J called that TCRdb kept. Clones are partly lost; checked studies trace under half to an unresolved V gene and leave the rest unexplained. The sample profile shows about 170,000 clones; around four fifths of them were found once. Together, the top ten hold 7.5% to 9.5% of the sample. The sample consisted of peripheral blood. These TCRs come from a man aged 40-49 years who had recovered from COVID-19.

The J gene is TRBJ1-2, the V gene TRBV27; D may be TRBD1 (5 bases). V lost 5 bases and J 8 bases, leaving 21 bases between the germline ends. There are 15 residues in the CDR3. Germline CDR1 is MNHEY and CDR2 is SMNVEV (reference sequence). CDR3 amino acids: CASSPGSLSYSGYTF. The CDR3 DNA reads TGTGCCAGCAGTCCAGGGTCCCTCAGCTATAGCGGCTACACCTTC.

V is TRBV7-2 and J is TRBJ2-1, with 11 bases that match TRBD2. The CDR3 is 16 amino acids. Trimming removed 4 bases from V and 1 base from J; junction bases left unmatched: 3. Per the germline V gene, CDR1 is SGHTA and CDR2 is FQGNSA. The CDR3 bases are TGTGCCAGCAGCTCGCCTAGCGGGGGGTCCTACAATGAGCAGTTCTTC. It is translated as CASSSPSGGSYNEQFF. The full variable domain, in which reference TRBV7-2 and TRBJ2-1 provide the parts outside the CDR3, is GAGVSQSPSNKVTEKGKDVELRCDPISGHTALYWYRQSLGQGLEFLIYFQGNSAPDKSGLPSDRFSAERTGGSVSTLTIQRTQQEDSAVYLCASSSPSGGSYNEQFFGPGTRLTVL.

The chain couples TRBV19 to TRBJ2-7; tentative D call: TRBD2 (5 bases). The V end lost 1 base, the J end lost 3 bases, and 10 bases lay between the germline ends. The germline gives CDR1 LNHDA, CDR2 SQIVND (reference sequence). This CDR3 has 14 amino acids. The chain's CDR3 is CASSIAPGIYEQYF. In DNA, the CDR3 is TGTGCCAGTAGTATAGCTCCGGGGATCTACGAGCAGTACTTC.

The chain carries TRBV6-5 and TRBJ2-7, with 8 positions matching TRBD1. Germline V gene sequence: CDR1 MNHEY, CDR2 SVGAGI. J was trimmed by 3 bases and V by 8 bases; bases with no gene match: 9. The CDR3 is 14 residues long. The CDR3 reads CASAPGDRFYEQYF. The CDR3, as DNA: TGTGCCAGCGCCCCAGGGGACAGGTTCTACGAGCAGTACTTC.

This clone has just one count. The chain links TRBV28 to TRBJ1-6; no firm D call. The germline CDR1 and CDR2 sequences are MDHEN and SYDVKM. The CDR3 loop spans 12 amino acids. The V end was cut by 4 bases, the J end by 10 bases, with 8 bases between. In nucleotides, the CDR3 is TGTGCCAGCAGTTCGGGTGGGTCACCCCTCCACTTT. It yields the protein CASSSGGSPLHF.

The chain has TRBV12-3 or TRBV12-4 and TRBJ2-5; maybe TRBD1 (6 bases). The V end lost 6 bases, the J end lost 5 bases, and 13 bases lay between the germline ends. CDR3 length equals 13 residues. The CDR3 loop reads CASSYRARETQYF. CDR3 nucleotide sequence: TGTGCCAGCAGCTACAGGGCGAGGGAGACCCAGTACTTC.

This clone appeared a few times. The chain joins TRBV7-2 to TRBJ2-2; D is perhaps TRBD2 (6 bases). V was trimmed by 4 bases and J by 0 bases, leaving 12 bases between them. CDR1 is SGHTA and CDR2 is FQGNSA in the germline V gene. CDR3 length equals 16 residues. CDR3 DNA sequence: TGTGCCAGCAGCTCCCGACTAGGGCCGAACACCGGGGAGCTGTTTTTT. This gives the protein CASSSRLGPNTGELFF. Combining the CDR3 with reference TRBV7-2 and TRBJ2-2 gives the whole variable domain GAGVSQSPSNKVTEKGKDVELRCDPISGHTALYWYRQSLGQGLEFLIYFQGNSAPDKSGLPSDRFSAERTGGSVSTLTIQRTQQEDSAVYLCASSSRLGPNTGELFFGEGSRLTVL.

The chain recombines TRBV4-3 with TRBJ2-5, with 7 positions matching TRBD2. Germline V gene lookup returns CDR1 LGHNA and CDR2 YSLEER. The V segment lost 0 bases and the J segment 3 bases; nucleotides outside the gene matches: 4. This CDR3 has 15 residues. The CDR3 spells CASSQDFAGEETQYF. CDR3 sequence (DNA): TGCGCCAGCAGCCAAGATTTCGCGGGGGAAGAGACCCAGTACTTC.

The DNA of the CDR3 is TGTGCCAGCAGTTATTCTCCGGGCTCTGGGGCCAACGTCCTGACTTTC. Protein product: CASSYSPGSGANVLTF. This chain uses TRBV6-5 with TRBJ2-6; D gene unclear. V was trimmed by 3 bases and J by 0 bases, leaving 9 bases between them. The CDR3 covers 16 residues. The germline V gene encodes CDR1 MNHEY and CDR2 SVGAGI.

V usage is TRBV19 and J usage is TRBJ1-1; 9 nucleotides line up with TRBD1. V shed 7 bases and J 1 base; nucleotides not matched to a gene: 16. Germline assignment: CDR1 LNHDA and CDR2 SQIVND (reference sequence). This CDR3 spans 18 amino acids. CDR3 region: CASTTLTGQGLGNTEAFF. The CDR3 bases are TGTGCCAGTACAACTCTGACGGGACAGGGTCTGGGGAACACTGAAGCTTTCTTT.

The chain uses TRBV5-8 and TRBJ1-4; D uncertain. Germline CDR1 and CDR2: SGHTS and YDEGEE. Trimming shortened V by 1 base and J by 11 bases, and 15 bases separated the two germline ends. This CDR3 has 14 amino acids. The CDR3 DNA follows: TGTGCCAGCAGCTTGAGTCGTGATTGGGCTAAACTGTTTTTT. It specifies CASSLSRDWAKLFF.

The chain links TRBV10-3 to TRBJ1-1; the match to TRBD1 covers 11 bases. This CDR3 has 14 amino acids. Germline CDR1 ENHRY, CDR2 SYGVKD. V lost 10 bases and J lost 2; bases outside the gene matches: 6. Written as DNA, the CDR3 is TGTGCCACCGGGACAGGGGGTTCCAACACTGAAGCTTTCTTT. Translated: CATGTGGSNTEAFF.

The chain is built from TRBV4-3 and TRBJ2-1; the D gene is possibly TRBD1 (5 bases). The length of the CDR3 is 14 residues. Germline CDR1 LGHNA, CDR2 YSLEER. Deletions cut 0 bases from V and 10 bases from J, with 13 bases between. As DNA, the CDR3 is TGCGCCAGCAGCCAAGATTCCAGGGCCAAAGAGCAGTTCTTC. Translated, it gives CASSQDSRAKEQFF.

This chain connects TRBV29-1 to TRBJ2-2; possible D gene TRBD2, 6 bases. CDR1 and CDR2 from the germline V gene are SQVTM and ANQGSEA. Deletions cut 6 bases from V and 6 bases from J, with 17 bases between. CDR3 length equals 14 residues. CDR3 coding DNA: TGCAGCGTCATGGGACTCCCCGCCGCCGGGGAGCTGTTTTTT. This codes for CSVMGLPAAGELFF.

About this clone itself: The sample has other DNA sequences that encode this CDR3 too. The chain employs TRBV9 and TRBJ2-3; the D gene is possibly TRBD2 (5 bases). CDR1 and CDR2 from the germline V gene are SGDLS and YYNGEE. The CDR3 loop spans 15 amino acids. V was pared by 0 bases and J by 0 bases, with 8 bases between. The CDR3 DNA reads TGTGCCAGCAGCGTAGTTGGCGGGAGCACAGATACGCAGTATTTT. This codes for CASSVVGGSTDTQYF. Full variable domain (missing parts from reference TRBV9 and TRBJ2-3): DSGVTQTPKHLITATGQRVTLRCSPRSGDLSVYWYQQSLDQGLQFLIQYYNGEERAKGNILERFSAQQFPDLHSELNLSSLELGDSALYFCASSVVGGSTDTQYFGPGTRLTVL.

This clone was seen more than once but under ten times. This chain joins TRBV5-4 and TRBJ2-7; a weak D match, TRBD1 (6 bases). Trimming pared 4 bases from V and 2 bases from J, leaving 13 bases between. Germline V gives CDR1 SGHNT, CDR2 YYREEE (reference sequence). The CDR3 is 14 amino acids. CDR3: CASSPRTAPYEQYF. The CDR3 region has the DNA TGTGCCAGCAGCCCCCGGACAGCCCCCTACGAGCAGTACTTC.

The V call is TRBV7-9, the J call TRBJ2-6; perhaps TRBD1 as D (6 bases). The V and J ends lost 4 bases and 2 bases respectively, with 18 bases between them. The length of the CDR3 is 18 residues. The germline CDR1 and CDR2 sequences are SEHNR and FQNEAQ (reference sequence). The CDR3 loop is CASSSNLHRAAGANVLTF. DNA for the CDR3: TGTGCCAGCAGCTCTAACCTCCACAGGGCGGCTGGGGCCAACGTCCTGACTTTC.

The chain couples TRBV19 to TRBJ1-4; no definite D call. The CDR3 has 17 residues. V dropped 0 bases and J dropped 0 bases, with 11 bases sitting between them. The germline CDR1 and CDR2 sequences are LNHDA and SQIVND (reference sequence). The CDR3 loop reads CASSIEHRVATNEKLFF. The DNA for the CDR3 is TGTGCCAGTAGTATAGAGCATCGCGTTGCAACTAATGAAAAACTGTTTTTT. The full variable domain, rest sourced from reference TRBV19 and TRBJ1-4, is DGGITQSPKYLFRKEGQNVTLSCEQNLNHDAMYWYRQDPGQGLRLIYYSQIVNDFQKGDIAEGYSVSREKKESFPLTVTSAQKNPTAFYLCASSIEHRVATNEKLFFGSGTQLSVL.

As concerns this clone: The junction departs from germline at one end; a sequencing error may be responsible. This chain connects TRBV7-7 to TRBJ2-5; a weak D match, TRBD2 (6 bases). The germline V gene encodes CDR1 SSHAT and CDR2 FNYEAQ (reference sequence). The CDR3 covers 14 residues. CDR3 amino acids: CASSQVGGQETQYF. CDR3 nucleotide sequence: TGTGCTAGCAGCCAGGTGGGGGGTCAAGAGACCCAGTACTTC.

The chain has TRBV6-4 and TRBJ2-1; TRBD2 matches at 13 bases. This CDR3 contains 15 residues. Losses at the gene ends were 7 bases for V and 7 bases for J; bases not matched to a gene: 7. CDR1 and CDR2 from the germline V gene are MRHNA and SNTAGT. The chain's CDR3 is CASTPGLAGSNEQFF. Written as DNA, the CDR3 is TGTGCCAGCACTCCGGGACTAGCGGGGAGTAATGAGCAGTTCTTC.